This T cell receptor beta chain appears in the sequencing data of a study of cytomegalovirus exposure and HLA in healthy donors. Nominally healthy donors were sampled, though unrecorded immune exposures were likely. PCR employed 60 Vbeta and 13 Jbeta primers. Repertoires were generated with immunoSEQ multiplex PCR, while TCRdb's copy carries only in-frame clones and drops some. This repertoire shows around 150,000 clones, around 80% found once; its top ten account for around 8.3%. Between the trimmed V and J ends, which lost 4 bases and 8 bases, there was a span of 13 bases. CDR1 and CDR2 from the germline V gene are SGHVS and FNYEAQ. The CDR3 is 13 amino acids. Study findings and constraints: In terms of immune exposure information, only CMV serostatus was available.

Comments on this clone: The antigen is not known.

Sequenced sample: PBMCs. This clonotype was obtained from a woman aged 40 to 49 in good health and CMV-seropositive. V gene TRBV7-6 combines with J gene TRBJ2-3; weak D call: TRBD2 (5 bases). Written as DNA, the CDR3 is TGTGCCAGCAGCTCCGCGAGAGGGAGTACGCAGTATTTT. Translating it yields CASSSARGSTQYF.